The sequence of this T cell receptor beta chain was determined in a study of CD8 T cells in ankylosing spondylitis. This clonotype was picked up many times. Antigen: not known. Study-wide findings and caveats: Disease-linked clones had a CD8+ phenotype and relatively low frequency in peripheral blood. In the blood and synovial fluid of reactive arthritis, some motif variants had been previously reported.

TCRdb re-analysed the 5' RACE reads in MiXCR, keeping a single row per CDR3 protein. The data contain 250,000 to 400,000 distinct CDR3 sequences, roughly 11% of them singletons. This CDR3 contains 14 residues. V was trimmed by 2 bases and J by 5 bases, leaving 11 bases between them. Germline CDR1 reads SGHTA; CDR2 reads FQGNSA. This sequence was found in a female donor with ankylosing spondylitis or in good health (not recorded which). Sequences were obtained from blood, either unsorted or a sorted T cell fraction (not recorded which). The chain employs TRBV7-2 and TRBJ2-3; D remains unclear. Here the CDR3 DNA reads TGTGCCAGCAGCTTAAGAAGGGTGCAAGATACGCAGTATTTT. It translates to CASSLRRVQDTQYF.